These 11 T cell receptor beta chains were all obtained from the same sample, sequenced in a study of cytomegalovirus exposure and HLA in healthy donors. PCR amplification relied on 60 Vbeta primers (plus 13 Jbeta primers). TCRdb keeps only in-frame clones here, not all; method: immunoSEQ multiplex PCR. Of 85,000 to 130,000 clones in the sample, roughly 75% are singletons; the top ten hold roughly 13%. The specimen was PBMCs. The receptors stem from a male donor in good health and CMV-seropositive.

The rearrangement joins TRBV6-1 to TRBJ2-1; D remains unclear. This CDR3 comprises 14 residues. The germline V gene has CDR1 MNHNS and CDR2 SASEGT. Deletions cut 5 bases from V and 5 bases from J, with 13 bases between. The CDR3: CASSPVPGNNEQFF. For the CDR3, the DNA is TGTGCCAGCAGTCCAGTCCCAGGAAACAATGAGCAGTTCTTC.

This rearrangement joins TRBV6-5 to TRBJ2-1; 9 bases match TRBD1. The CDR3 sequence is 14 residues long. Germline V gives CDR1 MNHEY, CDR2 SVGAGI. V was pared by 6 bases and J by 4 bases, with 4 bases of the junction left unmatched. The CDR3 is CASRRTGAYNEQFF. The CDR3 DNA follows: TGTGCCAGCAGGAGGACAGGGGCTTACAATGAGCAGTTCTTC.

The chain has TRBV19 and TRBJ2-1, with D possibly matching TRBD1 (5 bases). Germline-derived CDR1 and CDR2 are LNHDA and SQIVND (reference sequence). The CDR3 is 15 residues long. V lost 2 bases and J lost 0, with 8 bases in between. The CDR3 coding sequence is TGTGCCAGTAGTATATTGGGGCACTCCTACAATGAGCAGTTCTTC. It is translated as CASSILGHSYNEQFF.

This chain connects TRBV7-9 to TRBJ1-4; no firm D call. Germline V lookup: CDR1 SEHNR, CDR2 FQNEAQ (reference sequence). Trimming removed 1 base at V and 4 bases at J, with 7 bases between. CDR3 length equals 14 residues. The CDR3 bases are TGTGCCAGCAGCTTAGTGGAGAGTAATGAAAAACTGTTTTTT. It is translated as CASSLVESNEKLFF.

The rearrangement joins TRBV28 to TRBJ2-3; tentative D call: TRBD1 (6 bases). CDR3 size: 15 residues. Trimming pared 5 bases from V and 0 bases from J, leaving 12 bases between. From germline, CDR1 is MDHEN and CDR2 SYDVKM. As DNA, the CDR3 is TGTGCCAGCAGTCCTCTGGGGGCGAGCACAGATACGCAGTATTTT. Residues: CASSPLGASTDTQYF.

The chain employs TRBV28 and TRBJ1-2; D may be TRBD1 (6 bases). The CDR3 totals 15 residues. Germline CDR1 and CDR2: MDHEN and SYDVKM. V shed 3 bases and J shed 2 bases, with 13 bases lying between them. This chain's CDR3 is CASSFLRGGNYGYTF. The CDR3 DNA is TGTGCCAGCAGTTTCCTCAGGGGTGGAAACTATGGCTACACCTTC.

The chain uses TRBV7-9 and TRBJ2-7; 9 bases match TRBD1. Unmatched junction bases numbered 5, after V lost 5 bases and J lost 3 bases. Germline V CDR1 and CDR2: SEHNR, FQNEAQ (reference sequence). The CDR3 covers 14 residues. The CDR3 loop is CASSTGTGSYEQYF. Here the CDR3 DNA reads TGTGCCAGCAGCACCGGGACAGGGAGCTACGAGCAGTACTTC.

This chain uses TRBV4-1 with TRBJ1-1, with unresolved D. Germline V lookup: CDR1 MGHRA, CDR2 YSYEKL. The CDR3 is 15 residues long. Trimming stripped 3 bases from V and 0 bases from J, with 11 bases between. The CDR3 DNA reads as TGCGCCAGCAGCCAGTTCACACAAATGAACACTGAAGCTTTCTTT. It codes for CASSQFTQMNTEAFF.

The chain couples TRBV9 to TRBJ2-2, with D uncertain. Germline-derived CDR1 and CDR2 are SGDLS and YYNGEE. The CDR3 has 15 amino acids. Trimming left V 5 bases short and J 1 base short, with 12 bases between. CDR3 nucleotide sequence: TGTGCCAGCAGTCCGAACTCCATGAACACCGGGGAGCTGTTTTTT. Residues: CASSPNSMNTGELFF.

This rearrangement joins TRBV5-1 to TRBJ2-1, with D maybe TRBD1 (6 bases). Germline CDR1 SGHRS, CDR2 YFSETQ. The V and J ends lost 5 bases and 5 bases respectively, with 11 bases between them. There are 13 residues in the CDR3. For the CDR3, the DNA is TGCGCCAGCAGGAGGGACATCCACAATGAGCAGTTCTTC. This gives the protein CASRRDIHNEQFF. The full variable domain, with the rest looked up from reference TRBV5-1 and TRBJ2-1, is KAGVTQTPRYLIKTRGQQVTLSCSPISGHRSVSWYQQTPGQGLQFLFEYFSETQRNKGNFPGRFSGRQFSNSRSEMNVSTLELGDSALYLCASRRDIHNEQFFGPGTRLTVL.

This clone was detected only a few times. The CDR3 region has the DNA TGTGCCAGCAGCTTGGGGACAGGAATCTCCGGCACTGAAGCTTTCTTT. The encoded protein is CASSLGTGISGTEAFF. The chain carries TRBV5-6 and TRBJ1-1; 7 nucleotides line up with TRBD1. Germline CDR1 SGHDT, CDR2 YYEEEE. The CDR3 extends over 16 amino acids. J lost 4 bases, V lost 0 bases, and 9 bases had no gene match.